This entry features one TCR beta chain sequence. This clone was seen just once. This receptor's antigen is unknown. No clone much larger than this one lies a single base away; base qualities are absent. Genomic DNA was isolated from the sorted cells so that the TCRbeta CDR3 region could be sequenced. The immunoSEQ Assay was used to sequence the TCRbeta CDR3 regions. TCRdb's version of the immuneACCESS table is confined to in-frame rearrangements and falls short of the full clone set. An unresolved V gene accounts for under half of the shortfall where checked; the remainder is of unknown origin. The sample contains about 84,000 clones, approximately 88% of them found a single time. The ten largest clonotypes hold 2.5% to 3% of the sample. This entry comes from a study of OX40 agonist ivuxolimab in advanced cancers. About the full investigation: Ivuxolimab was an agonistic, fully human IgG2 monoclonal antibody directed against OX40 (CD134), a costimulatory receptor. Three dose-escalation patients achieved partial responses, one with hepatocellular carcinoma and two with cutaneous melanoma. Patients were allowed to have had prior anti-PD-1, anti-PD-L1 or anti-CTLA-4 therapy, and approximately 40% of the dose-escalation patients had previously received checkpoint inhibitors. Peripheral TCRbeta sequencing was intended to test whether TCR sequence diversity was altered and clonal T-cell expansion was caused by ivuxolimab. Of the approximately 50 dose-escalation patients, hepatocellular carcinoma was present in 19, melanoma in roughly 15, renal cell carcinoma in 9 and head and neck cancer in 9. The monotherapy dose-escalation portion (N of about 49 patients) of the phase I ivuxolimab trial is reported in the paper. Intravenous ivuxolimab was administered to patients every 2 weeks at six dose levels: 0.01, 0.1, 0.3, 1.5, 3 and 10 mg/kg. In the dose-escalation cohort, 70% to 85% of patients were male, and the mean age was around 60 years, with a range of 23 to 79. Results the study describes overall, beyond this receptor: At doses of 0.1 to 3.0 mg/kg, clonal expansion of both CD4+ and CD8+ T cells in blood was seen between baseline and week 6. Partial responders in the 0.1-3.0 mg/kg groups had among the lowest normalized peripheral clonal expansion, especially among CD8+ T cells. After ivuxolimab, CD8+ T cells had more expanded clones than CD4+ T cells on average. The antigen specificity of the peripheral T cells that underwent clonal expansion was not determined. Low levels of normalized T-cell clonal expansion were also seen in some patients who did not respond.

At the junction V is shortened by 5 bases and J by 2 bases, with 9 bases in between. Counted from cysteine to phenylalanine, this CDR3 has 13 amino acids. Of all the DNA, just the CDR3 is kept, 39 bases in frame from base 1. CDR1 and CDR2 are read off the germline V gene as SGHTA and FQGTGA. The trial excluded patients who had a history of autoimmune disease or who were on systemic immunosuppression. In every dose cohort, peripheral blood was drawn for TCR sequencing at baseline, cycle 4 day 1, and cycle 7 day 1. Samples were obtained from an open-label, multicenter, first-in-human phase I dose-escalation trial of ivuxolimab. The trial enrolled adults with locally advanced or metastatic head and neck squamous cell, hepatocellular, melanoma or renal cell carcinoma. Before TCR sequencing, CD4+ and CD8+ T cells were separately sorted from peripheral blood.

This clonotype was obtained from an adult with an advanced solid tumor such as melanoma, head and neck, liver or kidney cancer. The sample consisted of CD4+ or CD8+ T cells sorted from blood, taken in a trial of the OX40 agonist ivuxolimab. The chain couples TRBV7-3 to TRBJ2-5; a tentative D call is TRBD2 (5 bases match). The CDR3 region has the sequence CASSTGLQETQYF. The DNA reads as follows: TGTGCCAGCAGCACCGGACTGCAAGAGACCCAGTACTTC.